This entry features one TCR beta chain sequence. In the authors' methods: Amplification with reference gene primers provided the estimates of nucleated cell counts. Here immunoSEQ multiplex PCR was the method, and the copy in TCRdb shows in-frame clones only, minus some. That table supplies the V and J calls and clone size; D and trimming were determined from the DNA. The sample includes approximately 190,000 clones, 80% seen only once; the top ten take about 7.2%. The data stem from a study of blood T cell repertoires in COVID-19. The overall study: COVID-19 samples collected from the United States, Italy and Spain covered acute and convalescent phases.

The CDR3 covers 15 residues. Per germline, CDR1 SGDLS and CDR2 YYNGEE. Trimming removed 0 bases at V and 8 bases at J, with 15 bases between. The chain links TRBV9 to TRBJ2-1; maybe TRBD2 (7 bases). The TCR was taken from a man in his 60s with acute or convalescent COVID-19. What was sequenced was peripheral blood. CDR3 in DNA: TGTGCCAGCAGCGTAGCGTGGGGGGGCCGCGATGAGCAGTTCTTC. The encoded protein is CASSVAWGGRDEQFF. Filled out from reference TRBV9 and TRBJ2-1, the complete variable domain reads DSGVTQTPKHLITATGQRVTLRCSPRSGDLSVYWYQQSLDQGLQFLIQYYNGEERAKGNILERFSAQQFPDLHSELNLSSLELGDSALYFCASSVAWGGRDEQFFGPGTRLTVL.